The TCR beta chain under discussion was sequenced for a study of blood T cells in healthy people across ages (dated by TCRdb to the mid-2010s). For the study in its entirety: In model experiments, template switching captured roughly one uniquely barcoded TCR beta cDNA molecule for every two T cells. The donors were divided into four age groups: young (average approximately 17 years), middle-aged (over 35), aged (about 62) and long-lived (more than 75). Donors of different ages were randomly distributed across sequencing lanes to avoid experimental bias. Using the same blood draw, the study looked at two additional independent replicas of 1 million unique cDNA reads for two donors, one aged 18 to 29 and the other aged 80 or older. Age-related changes in TCR beta repertoire diversity were measured in the study by deep sequencing normalized with unique cDNA molecular identifiers. The paper's findings and limits, for the study overall: Estimates of total diversity based on one million sequenced T cells were considered lower bounds and underestimates. Observed TCR beta diversity per million T cells fell roughly linearly with age, and a significant reduction was already apparent by age roughly 41. The CMV infection status of donors was not known, potentially confounding age-related changes in expanded clonotypes. Observed TCR beta diversity correlated strongly with the percentage of naive T cells measured by flow cytometry. Compared with the aged group, the long-lived group had more naive CD4+ T cells, fewer expanded clones and increased TCR diversity, a pattern suggesting age selection. Since profiling was done on bulk unsorted PBMCs, naive and antigen-experienced compartments could not be conclusively compared.

Donors were 30 to 45 systemically healthy Caucasian individuals from Russia aged roughly 6 to 90 years. Each donor gave 9 to 10 milliliters of peripheral blood, collected into EDTA-treated Vacutainer tubes. Ficoll-Paque density-gradient centrifugation was used to isolate PBMCs, with at least 7 million per sample. Total RNA, at least 6 micrograms per sample, was extracted from PBMCs with Trizol reagent. For every donor, an aliquot of PBMCs went through flow cytometry to measure the percentages of naive CD45RAhigh/CD27high T cells. Receptor libraries were prepared by 5' RACE. The data were produced on an Illumina HiSeq 2500. The second PCR ran for about 6 to 12 cycles and used a J-beta primer mix along with a sample-barcoded 5' primer. A template-switch 5' adaptor carrying 12 random nucleotides introduced a unique molecular identifier onto each TCR beta cDNA molecule. At least 2.5 million CDR3-containing paired-end reads were obtained from each sample. The Mint cDNA synthesis kit, primed by a TRBC-specific oligonucleotide, was used to synthesize first-strand cDNA from all RNA. Following uracil-DNA glycosylase treatment, all cDNA underwent a first 18-cycle PCR with the universal primers M1SS and BC2_uni_R. Per the original workflow: For normalization, 1 million high-quality reads, each with a distinct molecular identifier, were randomly selected from each sample. Reads sharing molecular identifiers were discarded rather than binned into consensus sequences. MiTCR, set to a Q25 quality threshold and the strictest error-elimination algorithm, was used for CDR3 identification, clonotype clustering and error correction. A nonparametric unseen species model with Euler transformation was used to estimate a lower bound on total TCR beta diversity. TCRdb trimmed the raw reads at Q25, called clones with MiXCR and kept productive beta chains. Rows matching on CDR3 protein sequence are summarized as one entry with the most common DNA and genes. V and J calls and clone size were set by TCRdb, not the authors. The sample table holds about a million distinct CDR3 sequences, of which 45% to 50% were seen once. The top ten hold around an eighth of the sample.

Taken from cysteine to phenylalanine, the CDR3 has 15 residues. Only the CDR3 DNA stays, 45 bases, in frame from base 1. V and J are trimmed by 3 bases and 2 bases, and the gene matches miss 7 bases of the junction. CDR1 and CDR2 were assigned from the germline V gene (reference sequence) as DFQATT and SNEGSKA. Comments on this clonotype: Its specific antigen is unknown. No per-base quality is available; no much larger clone lies one base away.

Material: blood. This clonotype was obtained from a man between 25 and 39 years old in good health. The receptor chain draws on TRBV20-1 and TRBJ2-5, and 9 junctional nucleotides match TRBD2. The CDR3 protein is CSARRASGVQETQYF. The nucleotide sequence reads as follows: TGCAGTGCTAGGAGGGCTAGCGGGGTGCAAGAGACCCAGTACTTC.